The 32 T cell receptor beta chains below come from one sample, sequenced in a study of blood T cell repertoires in COVID-19. Assay used: immunoSEQ multiplex PCR; TCRdb lists only in-frame clones, some missing. The table has a few hundred thousand clones, about 91% seen once. The sample consisted of peripheral blood. Receptors originate from a middle-aged woman who had recovered from COVID-19.

V usage is TRBV9 and J usage is TRBJ2-6, with D uncertain. Germline values: CDR1 SGDLS, CDR2 YYNGEE. This CDR3 region has 16 residues. V lost 0 bases, J lost 2 bases, and 9 bases lay in between. Written as DNA, the CDR3 is TGTGCCAGCAGCGTAGATATGAGCGCTGGGGCCAACGTCCTGACTTTC. This translates into CASSVDMSAGANVLTF.

Comment on this clone: One end of the junction varies from germline; a read error may be responsible. The chain has TRBV19 and TRBJ2-1; the D gene is possibly TRBD2 (6 bases). CDR3 size: 15 residues. CDR1 and CDR2 from the germline V gene are LNHDA and SQIVND (reference sequence). CDR3 in DNA: TGTGCCAGTAATATAGGGTCGGGAGTGCCGGATGAGCAGTTCTTC. Protein sequence: CASNIGSGVPDEQFF.

V gene TRBV2 combines with J gene TRBJ2-5, with TRBD2 matching over 12 bases. The CDR3 has 14 residues. Germline CDR1 reads SNHLY; CDR2 reads FYNNEI. The V and J ends lost 8 bases and 4 bases, in that order; junction bases with no gene match: 5. This CDR3 is CASQGLAGSETQYF. CDR3 in DNA: TGTGCCAGCCAAGGACTAGCGGGGTCAGAGACCCAGTACTTC. Full variable domain (outside the CDR3, taken from reference TRBV2 and TRBJ2-5): EPEVTQTPSHQVTQMGQEVILRCVPISNHLYFYWYRQILGQKVEFLVSFYNNEISEKSEIFDDQFSVERPDGSNFTLKIRSTKLEDSAMYFCASQGLAGSETQYFGPGTRLLVL.

This sequence joins TRBV5-4 and TRBJ2-2, with 7 bases that match TRBD1. The CDR3 totals 15 residues. The germline V gene encodes CDR1 SGHNT and CDR2 YYREEE (reference sequence). Losses at the gene ends were 4 bases for V and 4 bases for J; bases not matched to a gene: 7. DNA for the CDR3: TGTGCCAGCAGCATCGACAGGGTGGGCACCGGGGAGCTGTTTTTT. Its translation is CASSIDRVGTGELFF.

CDR3 amino acids: CASSSGTEGRDEQFF. The CDR3 DNA sequence: TGTGCCAGCAGCTCCGGGACTGAAGGGAGGGATGAGCAGTTCTTC. The chain has TRBV6-5 and TRBJ2-1; TRBD2 aligns across 7 bases. The CDR3 is made up of 15 amino acids. Looked up from germline, CDR1 is MNHEY and CDR2 is SVGAGI. V shed 6 bases and J 8 bases; nucleotides not matched to a gene: 13.

This clone was seen just once. The V gene is TRBV4-3, the J gene TRBJ2-1; a possible D gene is TRBD2 (6 bases). The CDR3 has 16 amino acids. Looked up from germline, CDR1 is LGHNA and CDR2 is YSLEER. Trimming stripped 0 bases from V and 8 bases from J, with 17 bases between. Here the CDR3 reads CASSQEHGSRYHEQFF. Here the CDR3 DNA reads TGCGCCAGCAGCCAAGAACACGGGAGCCGTTATCATGAGCAGTTCTTC.

The chain couples TRBV24-1 to TRBJ2-2; TRBD1 aligns across 9 bases. V lost 4 bases, J lost 5 bases, and 7 bases stayed unmatched. This CDR3 spans 16 amino acids. Germline CDR1 KGHDR, CDR2 SFDVKD. CDR3 residues: CATSDPGQGGTGELFF. The CDR3 region has the DNA TGTGCCACCAGTGACCCGGGACAGGGTGGGACCGGGGAGCTGTTTTTT.

The V call is TRBV14, the J call TRBJ1-5; D is uncertain. The V and J ends lost 0 bases and 3 bases respectively, with 12 bases between them. CDR3 size: 16 residues. Germline CDR1 reads SGHDN; CDR2 reads FVKESK. As DNA, the CDR3 is TGTGCCAGCAGCCAAGATACCGGGGATGACAATCAGCCCCAGCATTTT. Residues: CASSQDTGDDNQPQHF. Filled out from reference TRBV14 and TRBJ1-5, the complete variable domain reads EAGVTQFPSHSVIEKGQTVTLRCDPISGHDNLYWYRRVMGKEIKFLLHFVKESKQDESGMPNNRFLAERTGGTYSTLKVQPAELEDSGVYFCASSQDTGDDNQPQHFGDGTRLSIL.

This chain joins TRBV6-5 and TRBJ2-5; D possibly corresponds to TRBD2 (6 bases). The CDR3 totals 14 residues. Germline-derived CDR1 and CDR2 are MNHEY and SVGAGI. V was clipped by 5 bases and J by 7 bases, with 17 bases between them. CDR3 loop: CASSLGRDWGTQYF. The CDR3 coding sequence is TGTGCCAGCAGTCTCGGACGGGACTGGGGGACCCAGTACTTC.

CDR3 protein: CASRWGQGRNSPLHF. CDR3 sequence (DNA): TGCGCCAGCAGGTGGGGACAGGGGAGGAATTCACCCCTCCACTTT. V and J are TRBV5-1 and TRBJ1-6, with TRBD1 matching 10 bases. The junction had 6 bases not matched to a gene; V was cut back by 5 bases and J by 7 bases. Germline V CDR1 and CDR2: SGHRS, YFSETQ. CDR3 length: 15 amino acids.

The chain joins TRBV27 to TRBJ2-4; D is perhaps TRBD1 (5 bases). CDR1 and CDR2 (germline): MNHEY, SMNVEV (reference sequence). The CDR3 runs 11 residues. Trimming pared 2 bases from V and 9 bases from J, leaving 5 bases between. The CDR3 is CASSLRGIQYF. The CDR3 region has the DNA TGTGCCAGCAGTTTAAGGGGCATTCAGTACTTC.

The rearrangement uses TRBV7-2 and TRBJ2-7; 10 nucleotides line up with TRBD2. The V segment lost 1 base and the J segment 6 bases; nucleotides outside the gene matches: 6. The germline V gene has CDR1 SGHTA and CDR2 FQGNSA. The CDR3 has 15 amino acids. CDR3 region: CASSLELAGWFEQYV. CDR3 DNA sequence: TGTGCCAGCAGCTTAGAACTAGCGGGATGGTTCGAGCAGTACGTC.

The genes are TRBV5-1 and TRBJ2-7; 9 nucleotides match TRBD1. In germline, CDR1 is SGHRS, CDR2 YFSETQ. There are 13 residues in the CDR3. V shed 2 bases and J 6 bases; nucleotides not matched to a gene: 3. The CDR3 spells CASSFTGGSEQYV. The CDR3 DNA reads as TGCGCCAGCAGCTTTACAGGGGGCAGCGAGCAGTACGTC.

The rearrangement joins TRBV19 to TRBJ2-3; TRBD1 agrees at 8 bases. CDR3 length equals 15 residues. V trimming: 3 bases; J trimming: 5 bases; junction bases outside the gene matches: 7. The V gene's germline CDR1 is LNHDA and CDR2 SQIVND (reference sequence). CDR3 nucleotide sequence: TGTGCCAGTAGTATCCGGACAGGGTTGAGAGATACGCAGTATTTT. Translated: CASSIRTGLRDTQYF.

The V and J genes are TRBV14 and TRBJ1-1; possibly TRBD1 for D (5 bases). Germline V gene sequence: CDR1 SGHDN, CDR2 FVKESK. Trimming took 6 bases from V and 0 from J, leaving 17 bases between them. This CDR3 comprises 16 residues. The CDR3 DNA is TGTGCCAGCAGTCCTATGCAGGGTTGGGTGAACACTGAAGCTTTCTTT. This gives the protein CASSPMQGWVNTEAFF. The variable domain in full, with the rest retrieved from reference TRBV14 and TRBJ1-1, is EAGVTQFPSHSVIEKGQTVTLRCDPISGHDNLYWYRRVMGKEIKFLLHFVKESKQDESGMPNNRFLAERTGGTYSTLKVQPAELEDSGVYFCASSPMQGWVNTEAFFGQGTRLTVV.

This chain uses TRBV5-1 with TRBJ1-4, with D tentatively TRBD1 (5 bases). Trimming took 4 bases from V and 0 from J, leaving 19 bases between them. Germline lookup yields CDR1 SGHRS and CDR2 YFSETQ. The CDR3 contains 18 residues. The chain's CDR3 is CASSAARQRRATNEKLFF. CDR3 bases: TGCGCCAGCAGCGCGGCAAGACAGAGGAGGGCAACTAATGAAAAACTGTTTTTT.

The chain uses TRBV28 and TRBJ1-4, with D possibly TRBD1 on 5 matching bases. V shed 4 bases and J shed 8 bases, with 8 bases lying between them. CDR1 and CDR2 (germline): MDHEN, SYDVKM. The CDR3 is 12 residues long. CDR3 amino acids: CASSWGREKLFF. The CDR3 nucleotides read TGTGCCAGCAGTTGGGGGAGGGAAAAACTGTTTTTT.

The chain uses TRBV6-5 and TRBJ1-1; 7 nucleotides agree with TRBD1. Germline values: CDR1 MNHEY, CDR2 SVGAGI. This CDR3 is 12 amino acids long. This CDR3 is CANRDSNTEAFF. The CDR3 DNA is TGTGCTAACCGGGACAGCAACACTGAAGCTTTCTTT.

V usage is TRBV5-4 and J usage is TRBJ2-1; 9 bases align to TRBD2. The CDR3 length is 19 residues. Germline V gene lookup returns CDR1 SGHNT and CDR2 YYREEE (reference sequence). V was pared by 1 base and J by 0 bases, with 11 bases of the junction left unmatched. CDR3 nucleotide sequence: TGTGCCAGCAGCTTGTTCGTTCTAGCGGGGATGAGCTCCTACAATGAGCAGTTCTTC. Translation: CASSLFVLAGMSSYNEQFF. The variable domain in full, completed from reference TRBV5-4 and TRBJ2-1, reads ETGVTQSPTHLIKTRGQQVTLRCSSQSGHNTVSWYQQALGQGPQFIFQYYREEENGRGNFPPRFSGLQFPNYSSELNVNALELDDSALYLCASSLFVLAGMSSYNEQFFGPGTRLTVL.

The rearrangement links TRBV11-3 to TRBJ2-2, with 9 bases that match TRBD2. CDR1 and CDR2 from the germline V gene are SGHNT and YENEEA. The CDR3 extends over 18 amino acids. Germline trimming cut 1 base from V and 5 bases from J; bases unmatched to any gene: 11. CDR3 sequence: CASSLGRGSGRRTGELFF. The CDR3 DNA is TGTGCCAGCAGCTTAGGGAGGGGTAGCGGGAGACGAACCGGGGAGCTGTTTTTT.

J is TRBJ1-2 and V is TRBV5-4; D might be TRBD1 (5 bases). This CDR3 has 13 residues. Germline CDR1 SGHNT, CDR2 YYREEE (reference sequence). V was shortened by 4 bases and J by 0 bases, with 7 bases between the two germline ends. CDR3 protein: CASSQTANYGYTF. CDR3 coding DNA: TGTGCCAGCAGCCAGACAGCTAACTATGGCTACACCTTC.

The gene calls are TRBV4-3 and TRBJ2-5; TRBD2 might be the D (5 bases). Germline V gene data show CDR1 as LGHNA and CDR2 as YSLEER. CDR3 length: 16 amino acids. Trimming stripped 0 bases from V and 4 bases from J, with 15 bases between. CDR3: CASSQEFAGGRETQYF. The CDR3 nucleotides are TGCGCCAGCAGCCAAGAGTTTGCGGGCGGCAGAGAGACCCAGTACTTC.

The gene calls are TRBV5-1 and TRBJ1-1; D unclear. Deletions cut 5 bases from V and 5 bases from J, with 13 bases between. Germline V lookup: CDR1 SGHRS, CDR2 YFSETQ. CDR3 length: 13 residues. As DNA, the CDR3 is TGCGCCAGCAGTTCGGCCGGGAGGACTGAAGCTTTCTTT. It yields the protein CASSSAGRTEAFF.

The chain carries TRBV10-3 and TRBJ2-3; 7 bases align to TRBD1. This CDR3 has 14 residues. From germline, CDR1 is ENHRY and CDR2 SYGVKD. After removal of 3 bases from V and 6 bases from J, the junction contained 6 bases not matched to a gene. CDR3 DNA sequence: TGTGCCATCAGTGAAGAGGGGGCAACCGATACGCAGTATTTT. It codes for CAISEEGATDTQYF.

This sequence joins TRBV11-3 and TRBJ2-5; TRBD2 might be the D (7 bases). CDR1 SGHNT and CDR2 YENEEA come from the germline V gene. The CDR3 spans 16 residues. Trimming pared 4 bases from V and 5 bases from J, leaving 20 bases between. The CDR3 protein is CASSSRSSGGWETQYF. Here the CDR3 DNA reads TGTGCCAGCAGCTCCCGCTCGTCGGGGGGCTGGGAGACCCAGTACTTC.

The CDR3 coding sequence is TGTGCCAGCAGCCGCCGTTTGACAGGGGTGGACAATCAGCCCCAGCATTTT. This gives the protein CASSRRLTGVDNQPQHF. The rearrangement joins TRBV2 to TRBJ1-5; 8 bases map to TRBD1. The CDR3 runs to 17 residues. The junction had 13 bases not matched to a gene; V was cut back by 6 bases and J by 3 bases. The germline V gene has CDR1 SNHLY and CDR2 FYNNEI.

V and J are TRBV19 and TRBJ1-3; tentatively, D is TRBD1 (6 bases). Trimming cost V 5 bases and J 1 base, with 15 bases left between them. The CDR3 is made up of 16 amino acids. Per the germline V gene, CDR1 is LNHDA and CDR2 is SQIVND (reference sequence). The CDR3 DNA follows: TGTGCCAGTAGTCTTTCGACAGGTCCTTCTGGAAACACCATATATTTT. Amino acid sequence: CASSLSTGPSGNTIYF.

V usage is TRBV5-6 and J usage is TRBJ2-1, with D tentatively TRBD1 (6 bases). The CDR3 totals 13 residues. Germline CDR1 SGHDT, CDR2 YYEEEE. V lost 3 bases and J lost 6, with 10 bases in between. CDR3: CASSYRVFNEQFF. The CDR3 coding sequence is TGTGCCAGCAGCTACAGGGTTTTCAATGAGCAGTTCTTC. Using reference TRBV5-6 and TRBJ2-1 for the parts outside the CDR3, the full variable domain is DAGVTQSPTHLIKTRGQQVTLRCSPKSGHDTVSWYQQALGQGPQFIFQYYEEEERQRGNFPDRFSGHQFPNYSSELNVNALLLGDSALYLCASSYRVFNEQFFGPGTRLTVL.

CDR3 in DNA: TGTGCCAGCAGCTTAGGCGGGGAGTTGGAGACCCAGTACTTC. Its translation is CASSLGGELETQYF. This sequence joins TRBV7-9 and TRBJ2-5; D may be TRBD2 (6 bases). V lost 1 base and J 5 bases, leaving 11 bases between the germline ends. CDR1 is SEHNR, CDR2 FQNEAQ, per germline (reference sequence). This CDR3 contains 14 residues.

The rearrangement uses TRBV6-2 or TRBV6-3 and TRBJ2-3, with D perhaps matching TRBD2 (5 bases). V lost 6 bases and J lost 11, with 15 bases in between. Germline V gene lookup returns CDR1 MNHEY and CDR2 SVGEGT. This CDR3 is built from 12 residues. The CDR3, as DNA: TGTGCCAGCAGCCTGACCAGCGAGGGGCAGTATTTT. Its translation is CASSLTSEGQYF.

This rearrangement joins TRBV29-1 to TRBJ1-2; D possibly corresponds to TRBD1 (6 bases). The V end lost 3 bases, the J end lost 5 bases, and 19 bases lay between the germline ends. Germline V gene sequence: CDR1 SQVTM, CDR2 ANQGSEA. The CDR3 is 15 amino acids. For the CDR3, the DNA is TGCAGCGTTGATGGCCACCTACAGGGTAGGTATGGCTACACCTTC. This sequence encodes CSVDGHLQGRYGYTF.

CDR3 DNA sequence: TGTGCCAGCAGTTTTAGCGGGAGGTATGAGCAGTTCTTC. Translating it yields CASSFSGRYEQFF. V is TRBV6-5 and J is TRBJ2-1; 10 bases are a match to TRBD2. V shed 4 bases and J 8 bases; nucleotides not matched to a gene: 2. The CDR3 consists of 13 residues. Germline CDR1 reads MNHEY; CDR2 reads SVGAGI.